Each of the 22 T cell receptor beta chains below was sequenced from the same sample in a study of OX40 agonist ivuxolimab in advanced cancers. Sequencing used immunoSEQ multiplex PCR; TCRdb keeps in-frame clones, though not all of them. The repertoire has some 72,000 clones, about 80% of them found once; the top ten carry roughly 0.5%. Sequenced material: CD4+ or CD8+ T cells sorted from blood, taken in a trial of the OX40 agonist ivuxolimab. These receptors came from an adult with an advanced solid tumor such as melanoma, head and neck, liver or kidney cancer.

This clone has just one count. The chain carries TRBV28 and TRBJ1-6; TRBD1 is a possible D gene (6 bases). V lost 8 bases, J lost 4 bases, and 15 bases lay in between. The CDR3 length is 15 residues. In germline, CDR1 is MDHEN, CDR2 SYDVKM. CDR3: CASRIRDTYNSPLHF. The DNA of the CDR3 is TGTGCCAGCCGTATTCGGGACACTTATAATTCACCCCTCCACTTT.

The rearrangement uses TRBV5-1 and TRBJ1-2; tentative D call: TRBD1 (5 bases). Per the germline V gene, CDR1 is SGHRS and CDR2 is YFSETQ. V shed 5 bases and J shed 3 bases, with 11 bases lying between them. The CDR3 contains 13 residues. Written as DNA, the CDR3 is TGCGCCAGCAGGGGGGGTGTGGACTATGGCTACACCTTC. This sequence encodes CASRGGVDYGYTF. Together with reference TRBV5-1 and TRBJ1-2, the CDR3 gives the full variable domain: KAGVTQTPRYLIKTRGQQVTLSCSPISGHRSVSWYQQTPGQGLQFLFEYFSETQRNKGNFPGRFSGRQFSNSRSEMNVSTLELGDSALYLCASRGGVDYGYTFGSGTRLTVV.

This sequence joins TRBV28 and TRBJ1-2; D gene unclear. CDR3 length: 12 amino acids. The germline V and J ends were trimmed by 4 bases and 7 bases, with 10 bases remaining between them. Germline V lookup: CDR1 MDHEN, CDR2 SYDVKM. As DNA, the CDR3 is TGTGCCAGCAGTTCTTCCCGGGGTGGCTACACCTTC. This codes for CASSSSRGGYTF.

This chain joins TRBV9 and TRBJ2-3; D ambiguous. Deletions cut 0 bases from V and 6 bases from J, with 8 bases between. The germline gives CDR1 SGDLS, CDR2 YYNGEE. This CDR3 has 13 residues. The CDR3 DNA sequence: TGTGCCAGCAGCGTAGGGATGGAGGATACGCAGTATTTT. It encodes CASSVGMEDTQYF.

J is TRBJ2-7 and V is TRBV6-5; 8 nucleotides agree with TRBD2. CDR3 size: 13 residues. The trim removed 10 bases at V and 5 bases at J, leaving 10 bases unmatched. Per germline, CDR1 MNHEY and CDR2 SVGAGI. Written as DNA, the CDR3 is TGTGCCACTTCAAATAGCGGGGTCCACGAGCAGTACTTC. As protein: CATSNSGVHEQYF.

The chain employs TRBV9 and TRBJ2-5; 14 positions agree with TRBD2. V lost 0 bases to trimming and J lost 6 bases; unmatched junction nucleotides: 7. The CDR3 consists of 17 residues. The germline V gene encodes CDR1 SGDLS and CDR2 YYNGEE. The chain's CDR3 is CASSVEGTSGSVKTQYF. For the CDR3, the DNA is TGTGCCAGCAGCGTAGAGGGGACTAGCGGGAGCGTGAAGACCCAGTACTTC.

The J gene is TRBJ1-6, the V gene TRBV28, with D possibly TRBD1 on 5 matching bases. Looked up from germline, CDR1 is MDHEN and CDR2 is SYDVKM. The CDR3 has 14 residues. The ends were cut back, 7 bases at V and 7 bases at J, with 14 bases in the middle. CDR3 DNA sequence: TGTGCCAGCACCAGGGTGGGATTCAATTCACCCCTCCACTTT. This translates into CASTRVGFNSPLHF.

This chain connects TRBV6-5 to TRBJ1-4; 8 bases agree with TRBD1. The germline V gene encodes CDR1 MNHEY and CDR2 SVGAGI. V shed 6 bases, J shed 4 bases, and the junction held 7 bases outside the gene matches. The CDR3 is 15 amino acids. CDR3 in amino acids: CASRRTGLGNEKLFF. CDR3 coding DNA: TGTGCCAGCAGGCGGACAGGGCTGGGTAATGAAAAACTGTTTTTT.

This chain links TRBV29-1 with TRBJ2-3; TRBD1 or TRBD2 may be the D gene (7 bases each). The CDR3 is 18 residues long. Germline V gene lookup returns CDR1 SQVTM and CDR2 ANQGSEA. V lost 4 bases, J lost 7 bases, and 30 bases lay in between. CDR3 region: CSVVVRGSREPLWNTQYF. The CDR3 nucleotides are TGCAGCGTTGTGGTCAGGGGGTCGCGGGAGCCCCTATGGAATACGCAGTATTTT.

The chain carries TRBV28 and TRBJ1-3, with D hard to call. Per germline, CDR1 MDHEN and CDR2 SYDVKM. The CDR3 runs 12 residues. V was clipped by 6 bases and J by 0 bases, with 3 bases between them. The CDR3 coding sequence is TGTGCCAGCAGCGTCTCTGGAAACACCATATATTTT. Its translation is CASSVSGNTIYF.

V and J are TRBV9 and TRBJ2-1, with D perhaps assigned TRBD1 or TRBD2 (6 bases each). Germline loops: CDR1 SGDLS, CDR2 YYNGEE. The CDR3 consists of 17 residues. V was trimmed by 2 bases and J by 8 bases, leaving 23 bases between them. The chain's CDR3 is CASSVGILGGQTDEQFF. The CDR3 nucleotides are TGTGCCAGCAGCGTCGGCATTCTTGGGGGGCAGACGGATGAGCAGTTCTTC. The full variable domain, its missing parts supplied by reference TRBV9 and TRBJ2-1, is DSGVTQTPKHLITATGQRVTLRCSPRSGDLSVYWYQQSLDQGLQFLIQYYNGEERAKGNILERFSAQQFPDLHSELNLSSLELGDSALYFCASSVGILGGQTDEQFFGPGTRLTVL.

CDR3 bases: TGCAGCGCCTCTACCCGAATAAGCACAGATACGCAGTATTTT. Translated, it gives CSASTRISTDTQYF. This chain joins TRBV29-1 and TRBJ2-3; no definite D call. Per germline, CDR1 SQVTM and CDR2 ANQGSEA. V lost 7 bases and J lost 0, with 14 bases in between. The CDR3 spans 14 residues.

The V gene is TRBV5-4, the J gene TRBJ1-5; TRBD1 matches at 10 bases. The CDR3 has 16 amino acids. Germline V CDR1 and CDR2: SGHNT, YYREEE (reference sequence). With V trimmed by 0 bases and J by 7 bases, 7 bases remained unmatched. The CDR3 loop is CASSLAPGQGPQPQHF. The CDR3 DNA reads TGTGCCAGCAGCTTGGCCCCGGGACAGGGGCCCCAGCCCCAGCATTTT.

The chain couples TRBV14 to TRBJ1-1, with D uncertain. CDR3 length: 13 residues. Deletions cut 1 base from V and 2 bases from J, with 5 bases between. In germline, CDR1 is SGHDN, CDR2 FVKESK. The chain's CDR3 is CASSQGINTEAFF. Here the CDR3 DNA reads TGTGCCAGCAGCCAAGGGATTAACACTGAAGCTTTCTTT.

This clone occurred once. This chain uses TRBV6-6 with TRBJ2-5; TRBD1 aligns across 7 bases. Trimming removed 2 bases from V and 4 bases from J; junction bases left unmatched: 10. Germline-derived CDR1 and CDR2 are MNHNY and SVGAGI (reference sequence). There are 16 residues in the CDR3. This CDR3 is CASSYGQGVAGETQYF. The CDR3 nucleotides read TGTGCCAGCAGTTACGGCCAGGGGGTTGCTGGAGAGACCCAGTACTTC.

The V and J genes are TRBV5-1 and TRBJ2-3; D is perhaps TRBD1 (5 bases). This CDR3 is 15 amino acids long. Germline lookup yields CDR1 SGHRS and CDR2 YFSETQ. The germline V and J ends were trimmed by 0 bases and 0 bases, with 8 bases remaining between them. Written as DNA, the CDR3 is TGCGCCAGCAGCTTGGCCAGGGCTAGCACAGATACGCAGTATTTT. Its protein product is CASSLARASTDTQYF.

The chain recombines TRBV18 with TRBJ2-3, with D maybe TRBD1 (6 bases). The germline V and J ends were trimmed by 2 bases and 1 base, with 13 bases remaining between them. The CDR3 contains 16 residues. In germline, CDR1 is KGHSH, CDR2 LQKENI. The CDR3 coding sequence is TGTGCCAGCTCACCAGACAGGATAGCCGGCACAGATACGCAGTATTTT. Its protein product is CASSPDRIAGTDTQYF.

This rearrangement joins TRBV19 to TRBJ1-1; unclear D gene. CDR1 and CDR2 (germline): LNHDA, SQIVND (reference sequence). The V end lost 3 bases, the J end lost 0 bases, and 8 bases lay between the germline ends. The CDR3 runs 14 residues. CDR3 nucleotide sequence: TGTGCCAGTAGTATTAGTCTTATGAACACTGAAGCTTTCTTT. As protein: CASSISLMNTEAFF. The variable domain in full, completed from reference TRBV19 and TRBJ1-1, reads DGGITQSPKYLFRKEGQNVTLSCEQNLNHDAMYWYRQDPGQGLRLIYYSQIVNDFQKGDIAEGYSVSREKKESFPLTVTSAQKNPTAFYLCASSISLMNTEAFFGQGTRLTVV.

J is TRBJ2-7 and V is TRBV6-1; D possibly corresponds to TRBD2 (6 bases). Per the germline V gene, CDR1 is MNHNS and CDR2 is SASEGT. V shed 5 bases and J shed 0 bases, with 11 bases lying between them. The CDR3 runs 14 residues. The DNA for the CDR3 is TGTGCCAGCAGTCCCTTCGGGAGCTCCTACGAGCAGTACTTC. Encoded protein: CASSPFGSSYEQYF.

The CDR3 reads CASSLAMGGGAVTQYF. The DNA of the CDR3 is TGTGCCAGCAGCTTAGCGATGGGCGGGGGGGCCGTGACCCAGTACTTC. V gene TRBV7-8 combines with J gene TRBJ2-5; 9 bases agree with TRBD2. V gave up 0 bases and J gave up 7 bases; unmatched junction bases: 9. Germline V lookup: CDR1 SGHVS, CDR2 FQNEAQ. This CDR3 is 16 amino acids long.

CDR3 region: CASSFGGLGDNTEAFF. As DNA, the CDR3 is TGTGCCAGCAGTTTCGGGGGCCTTGGGGACAACACTGAAGCTTTCTTT. The chain employs TRBV28 and TRBJ1-1, with TRBD1 as a possible D gene (6 bases). Germline CDR1 reads MDHEN; CDR2 reads SYDVKM. V lost 3 bases and J 2 bases, leaving 16 bases between the germline ends. The CDR3 runs to 16 residues. The full variable domain, rest sourced from reference TRBV28 and TRBJ1-1, is DVKVTQSSRYLVKRTGEKVFLECVQDMDHENMFWYRQDPGLGLRLIYFSYDVKMKEKGDIPEGYSVSREKKERFSLILESASTNQTSMYLCASSFGGLGDNTEAFFGQGTRLTVV.

The V call is TRBV18, the J call TRBJ2-3; weak D call: TRBD1 (5 bases). The CDR3 runs to 14 residues. Trimming took off 3 bases at V and 2 bases at J, with 9 bases between the two ends. Germline V gives CDR1 KGHSH, CDR2 LQKENI. In DNA, the CDR3 is TGTGCCAGCTCACCCCAGACAGTCACAGATACGCAGTATTTT. It translates to CASSPQTVTDTQYF.